Below are 27 T cell receptor beta chains sequenced from a single sample in a study of T cell responses to AZD1222 COVID-19 vaccine. Sequencing used immunoSEQ multiplex PCR; TCRdb keeps in-frame clones, though not all of them. The table shows around 120,000 clones, with about 90% occurring only once. The sequences come from peripheral blood, collected on day 0 of AZD1222 vaccination. The receptors were gathered from an adult in good health.

J is TRBJ1-1 and V is TRBV18, with 9 bases matching TRBD1. With 3 bases clipped from V and 5 bases from J, the junction kept 7 bases outside the gene matches. The CDR3 loop spans 15 amino acids. Germline V gene lookup returns CDR1 KGHSH and CDR2 LQKENI. CDR3 region: CASSPPDRGGTEAFF. CDR3 nucleotide sequence: TGTGCCAGCTCACCGCCGGACAGGGGAGGGACTGAAGCTTTCTTT.

The chain is built from TRBV3-1 (or the pseudogene TRBV3-2) and TRBJ1-1, with D possibly TRBD1 on 6 matching bases. With 2 bases removed from V and 6 bases from J, the gap between germline ends came to 16 bases. This CDR3 contains 15 residues. Per germline, CDR1 LGHDT and CDR2 YNNKEL (reference sequence). CDR3 DNA: TGTGCCAGCAGCCAACCCACAGGGCGAGGGGCTGAAGCTTTCTTT. Encoded protein: CASSQPTGRGAEAFF.

This clone was picked up a small number of times. J is TRBJ2-7 and V is TRBV6-5, with 10 bases that match TRBD1. J lost 7 bases, V lost 6 bases, and 12 bases had no gene match. Germline-derived CDR1 and CDR2 are MNHEY and SVGAGI. The CDR3 is made up of 15 amino acids. The CDR3 DNA is TGTGCCAGCAGAACCGGGACAGGGGAGACGGAAGAGCAGTACTTC. Amino acids: CASRTGTGETEEQYF.

J is TRBJ2-1 and V is TRBV30; TRBD2 might be the D (6 bases). Germline assignment: CDR1 GTSNPN and CDR2 SVGIG (reference sequence). The V end lost 4 bases, the J end lost 0 bases, and 10 bases lay between the germline ends. CDR3 size: 14 residues. The CDR3 DNA sequence: TGTGCCTGGATTTCCGGGAGCTCCTACAATGAGCAGTTCTTC. It is translated as CAWISGSSYNEQFF.

The V call is TRBV6-1, the J call TRBJ1-6; possible D gene TRBD1, 5 bases. This CDR3 contains 17 residues. Germline CDR1 reads MNHNS; CDR2 reads SASEGT. Trimming removed 4 bases at V and 7 bases at J, with 20 bases between. CDR3 DNA sequence: TGTGCCAGCAGTGGACCGACCGGGACGTACCCAAATTCACCCCTCCACTTT. Protein: CASSGPTGTYPNSPLHF.

This chain connects TRBV7-2 to TRBJ2-1; 9 bases fit TRBD2. Looked up from germline, CDR1 is SGHTA and CDR2 is FQGNSA. This CDR3 spans 14 amino acids. The trim removed 1 base at V and 6 bases at J, leaving 1 base unmatched. This chain's CDR3 is CASSLGRGGNEQFF. The CDR3 DNA reads TGTGCCAGCAGCTTAGGGCGGGGGGGCAATGAGCAGTTCTTC. Full variable domain (outside the CDR3, taken from reference TRBV7-2 and TRBJ2-1): GAGVSQSPSNKVTEKGKDVELRCDPISGHTALYWYRQSLGQGLEFLIYFQGNSAPDKSGLPSDRFSAERTGGSVSTLTIQRTQQEDSAVYLCASSLGRGGNEQFFGPGTRLTVL.

This chain links TRBV18 with TRBJ2-7, with D perhaps matching TRBD2 (6 bases). Germline CDR1 reads KGHSH; CDR2 reads LQKENI. V lost 3 bases and J 2 bases, leaving 11 bases between the germline ends. The CDR3 contains 14 residues. This CDR3 reads CASSPGGTTYEQYF. In DNA form, the CDR3 reads TGTGCCAGCTCACCGGGAGGCACAACCTACGAGCAGTACTTC. Supplemented by reference TRBV18 and TRBJ2-7, the full variable domain reads NAGVMQNPRHLVRRRGQEARLRCSPMKGHSHVYWYRQLPEEGLKFMVYLQKENIIDESGMPKERFSAEFPKEGPSILRIQQVVRGDSAAYFCASSPGGTTYEQYFGPGTRLTVT.

The rearrangement links TRBV28 to TRBJ2-7; 9 bases align to TRBD1. Per germline, CDR1 MDHEN and CDR2 SYDVKM. The length of the CDR3 is 16 residues. With 3 bases clipped from V and 4 bases from J, the junction kept 10 bases outside the gene matches. The CDR3 nucleotides are TGTGCCAGCAGTTTCGGGTTGACAGGGGGGAGGTACGAGCAGTACTTC. Its translation is CASSFGLTGGRYEQYF.

The chain is built from TRBV28 and TRBJ2-7; 8 bases fit TRBD1. CDR3 length: 13 amino acids. The germline CDR1 and CDR2 sequences are MDHEN and SYDVKM. J lost 5 bases, V lost 2 bases, and 2 bases had no gene match. The CDR3 is CASSLADRDEQYF. Here the CDR3 DNA reads TGTGCCAGCAGTTTAGCGGACAGGGACGAGCAGTACTTC.

The J gene is TRBJ2-7, the V gene TRBV7-2; no firm D call. This CDR3 has 17 residues. CDR1 and CDR2 from the germline V gene are SGHTA and FQGNSA. The V and J ends lost 5 bases and 0 bases respectively, with 20 bases between them. CDR3 amino acids: CASSPGGGPPGSYEQYF. The CDR3 DNA reads as TGTGCCAGCAGCCCCGGCGGTGGGCCGCCGGGCTCCTACGAGCAGTACTTC. The variable domain in full, completed from reference TRBV7-2 and TRBJ2-7, reads GAGVSQSPSNKVTEKGKDVELRCDPISGHTALYWYRQSLGQGLEFLIYFQGNSAPDKSGLPSDRFSAERTGGSVSTLTIQRTQQEDSAVYLCASSPGGGPPGSYEQYFGPGTRLTVT.

On this clone itself: Other nucleotide sequences in the sample specify the same CDR3. The gene calls are TRBV2 and TRBJ1-6, with unresolved D. The CDR3 runs 11 residues. V lost 8 bases, J lost 4 bases, and 3 bases lay in between. Germline V gene sequence: CDR1 SNHLY, CDR2 FYNNEI. In DNA form, the CDR3 reads TGTGCCAGCCTTTATAATTCACCCCTCCACTTT. As protein: CASLYNSPLHF.

The rearrangement joins TRBV5-1 to TRBJ2-2, with D tentatively TRBD2 (6 bases). V was clipped by 4 bases and J by 9 bases, with 13 bases between them. Germline V CDR1 and CDR2: SGHRS, YFSETQ. The CDR3 is made up of 13 amino acids. The CDR3 reads CASSPEGGRELFF. CDR3 DNA: TGCGCCAGCAGCCCGGAGGGAGGCCGGGAGCTGTTTTTT. Full variable domain (outside the CDR3, taken from reference TRBV5-1 and TRBJ2-2): KAGVTQTPRYLIKTRGQQVTLSCSPISGHRSVSWYQQTPGQGLQFLFEYFSETQRNKGNFPGRFSGRQFSNSRSEMNVSTLELGDSALYLCASSPEGGRELFFGEGSRLTVL.

The chain combines TRBV14 with TRBJ1-1; D not resolved. Trimming stripped 1 base from V and 5 bases from J, with 5 bases between. Germline V gene lookup returns CDR1 SGHDN and CDR2 FVKESK. The length of the CDR3 is 12 residues. CDR3 bases: TGTGCCAGCAGCCAAGGGATTACTGAAGCTTTCTTT. It yields the protein CASSQGITEAFF.

This chain uses TRBV28 with TRBJ1-2, with D uncertain. V was shortened by 6 bases and J by 2 bases, with 13 bases between the two germline ends. CDR1 is MDHEN and CDR2 is SYDVKM in the germline V gene. The CDR3 covers 14 residues. CDR3 in DNA: TGTGCCAGCAGCGGGGTTGTGCAGAACTATGGCTACACCTTC. Amino acid sequence: CASSGVVQNYGYTF.

Details on this clone: Other DNA sequences within the sample encode an identical CDR3. The chain joins TRBV19 to TRBJ2-3; no firm D call. This CDR3 is 13 amino acids long. V lost 3 bases to trimming and J lost 4 bases, with 8 bases between them. In germline, CDR1 is LNHDA, CDR2 SQIVND (reference sequence). The chain's CDR3 is CASSIGLADTQYF. In DNA, the CDR3 is TGTGCCAGTAGTATTGGGTTGGCAGATACGCAGTATTTT.

The rearrangement links TRBV7-9 to TRBJ2-2, with unresolved D. Trimming left V 3 bases short and J 4 bases short, with 12 bases between. The germline CDR1 and CDR2 sequences are SEHNR and FQNEAQ (reference sequence). This CDR3 comprises 15 residues. This CDR3 reads CASSFPFDGTGELFF. CDR3 nucleotide sequence: TGTGCCAGCAGCTTTCCCTTTGACGGCACCGGGGAGCTGTTTTTT. Full variable domain (missing parts from reference TRBV7-9 and TRBJ2-2): DTGVSQNPRHKITKRGQNVTFRCDPISEHNRLYWYRQTLGQGPEFLTYFQNEAQLEKSRLLSDRFSAERPKGSFSTLEIQRTEQGDSAMYLCASSFPFDGTGELFFGEGSRLTVL.

V and J are TRBV7-6 and TRBJ2-2; 9 nucleotides match TRBD2. The CDR3 covers 16 residues. Germline V gene sequence: CDR1 SGHVS, CDR2 FNYEAQ. Germline trimming cut 3 bases from V and 7 bases from J; bases unmatched to any gene: 9. The CDR3, as DNA: TGTGCCAGCAGCTTTAGCGGGAGAACATTGTACGGGGAGCTGTTTTTT. This codes for CASSFSGRTLYGELFF.

This clone was observed a single time. This sequence joins TRBV7-2 and TRBJ2-5, with D hard to call. The CDR3 has 13 residues. The germline V and J ends were trimmed by 2 bases and 3 bases, with 7 bases remaining between them. The V gene's germline CDR1 is SGHTA and CDR2 FQGNSA. The CDR3 DNA sequence: TGTGCCAGCAGCTTAAACAGAGAAGAGACCCAGTACTTC. Translating gives CASSLNREETQYF.

Ten or more counts support this clone. CDR3 DNA: TGCGCCAGCAGCCAAGAACCAGGCATCTCTGGAAACACCATATATTTT. Translating it yields CASSQEPGISGNTIYF. The chain employs TRBV4-1 and TRBJ1-3; no reliable D call. The germline V and J ends were trimmed by 0 bases and 0 bases, with 9 bases remaining between them. Germline V gene data show CDR1 as MGHRA and CDR2 as YSYEKL. The CDR3 is 16 amino acids.

This chain joins TRBV7-3 and TRBJ1-4; unclear D gene. The CDR3 is 13 residues long. Trimming took 1 base from V and 8 from J, leaving 8 bases between them. Germline V gene sequence: CDR1 SGHTA, CDR2 FQGTGA. CDR3 sequence reads: CASSLIEGEKLFF. The DNA of the CDR3 is TGTGCCAGCAGCTTAATTGAAGGGGAAAAACTGTTTTTT. Looking up the rest from reference TRBV7-3 and TRBJ1-4 gives the full variable domain: GAGVSQTPSNKVTEKGKYVELRCDPISGHTALYWYRQSLGQGPEFLIYFQGTGAADDSGLPNDRFFAVRPEGSVSTLKIQRTERGDSAVYLCASSLIEGEKLFFGSGTQLSVL.

This clone was observed once. This rearrangement joins TRBV12-3 or TRBV12-4 to TRBJ2-5; D unclear. V lost 3 bases and J lost 2, with 4 bases in between. The CDR3 runs to 12 residues. CDR3 in DNA: TGTGCCAGCAGTTTCACACAAGAGACCCAGTACTTC. Encoded protein: CASSFTQETQYF.

This clone was counted only a few times. V and J are TRBV3-1 (or the pseudogene TRBV3-2) and TRBJ1-2; 7 nucleotides match TRBD1. The germline V gene encodes CDR1 LGHDT and CDR2 YNNKEL (reference sequence). The CDR3 runs to 16 residues. The V and J ends lost 0 bases and 3 bases, in that order; junction bases with no gene match: 7. The CDR3 DNA reads as TGTGCCAGCAGCCAAGAAAACAGGGGATACGACTATGGCTACACCTTC. It is translated as CASSQENRGYDYGYTF.

This sequence joins TRBV30 and TRBJ1-4, with D perhaps matching TRBD1 (5 bases). This CDR3 is built from 13 residues. Trimming removed 5 bases at V and 8 bases at J, with 15 bases between. Germline assignment: CDR1 GTSNPN and CDR2 SVGIG (reference sequence). CDR3 DNA sequence: TGTGCCTGGGGCTCAGGGATGCGAGAAAAACTGTTTTTT. Protein sequence: CAWGSGMREKLFF. Looking up the rest from reference TRBV30 and TRBJ1-4 gives the full variable domain: SQTIHQWPATLVQPVGSPLSLECTVEGTSNPNLYWYRQAAGRGLQLLFYSVGIGQISSEVPQNLSASRPQDRQFILSSKKLLLSDSGFYLCAWGSGMREKLFFGSGTQLSVL.

This clone has only one observation. The chain has TRBV28 and TRBJ1-2, with TRBD1 identical over 7 bases. V lost 6 bases, J lost 4 bases, and 8 bases stayed unmatched. This CDR3 region has 14 residues. Germline V CDR1 and CDR2: MDHEN, SYDVKM. The CDR3 spells CASRTGTAFYGYTF. CDR3 nucleotides: TGTGCCAGCAGGACCGGGACAGCGTTCTATGGCTACACCTTC.

This chain uses TRBV29-1 with TRBJ1-1; unclear D gene. The CDR3 has 15 amino acids. Germline V lookup: CDR1 SQVTM, CDR2 ANQGSEA. Trimming took off 1 base at V and 3 bases at J, with 15 bases between the two ends. The CDR3 nucleotides read TGCAGCGTTGAAGGGGAAGATCTATCCTACACTGAAGCTTTCTTT. Translating gives CSVEGEDLSYTEAFF.

The V call is TRBV7-2, the J call TRBJ2-1, with TRBD2 matching 8 bases. The V gene end was trimmed by 3 bases and the J gene end by 7 bases; junction bases not matched to a gene: 17. Germline CDR1 SGHTA, CDR2 FQGNSA. The CDR3 loop spans 18 amino acids. The CDR3 here is CASSFRTSLQSLGNEQFF. CDR3 nucleotides: TGTGCCAGCAGCTTCCGGACTAGCCTCCAGTCTCTAGGGAATGAGCAGTTCTTC.

The chain couples TRBV28 to TRBJ1-4; D is perhaps TRBD1 (5 bases). Germline CDR1 reads MDHEN; CDR2 reads SYDVKM. This CDR3 spans 16 amino acids. V was trimmed by 2 bases and J by 5 bases, leaving 15 bases between them. The CDR3 loop reads CASSLPQGTLNEKLFF. The DNA of the CDR3 is TGTGCCAGCAGTTTACCCCAGGGAACCTTAAATGAAAAACTGTTTTTT.